This TCR beta chain was identified in a study of CD8+CD57+ T cells in acquired aplastic anemia. Overall study: Yields of DNA that came from sorted CD4+ and CD8+ cells averaged around 3 ug. Study results and limitations: The study identified roughly 29 CD8+ CDR3 sequences shared by patients and controls. For CD8+ Simpson's diversity, patients and controls showed no significant difference.

For this clonotype: No antigen is known for it.

Flow cytometry had shown expanded CD8+CD57+ cells in the patients chosen for sequencing. Each patient had severe acquired aplastic anemia. The template used for profiling TCR beta VDJ and CDR3 was genomic DNA. TCRdb re-derived calls from the reads in MiXCR, one entry per CDR3 protein. The table lists hundreds of thousands of distinct CDR3 sequences, approximately 45% of them singletons, with 7% to 10% in the top ten. The specimen sequenced was sorted CD4+, CD8+, or CD8+CD57+ T cells (not recorded which) from PBMCs. The clonotype was recovered from a human donor with aplastic anemia.

CDR3 protein: CASSLRQGALGTGELFF. The CDR3 region has the DNA TGTGCCAGCAGCTTAAGGCAGGGGGCTTTAGGCACCGGGGAGCTGTTTTTT. This sequence joins TRBV7-9 and TRBJ2-2, with TRBD1 matching over 8 bases. This CDR3 contains 17 residues. V shed 2 bases and J 4 bases; nucleotides not matched to a gene: 9. Germline-derived CDR1 and CDR2 are SEHNR and FQNEAQ (reference sequence).